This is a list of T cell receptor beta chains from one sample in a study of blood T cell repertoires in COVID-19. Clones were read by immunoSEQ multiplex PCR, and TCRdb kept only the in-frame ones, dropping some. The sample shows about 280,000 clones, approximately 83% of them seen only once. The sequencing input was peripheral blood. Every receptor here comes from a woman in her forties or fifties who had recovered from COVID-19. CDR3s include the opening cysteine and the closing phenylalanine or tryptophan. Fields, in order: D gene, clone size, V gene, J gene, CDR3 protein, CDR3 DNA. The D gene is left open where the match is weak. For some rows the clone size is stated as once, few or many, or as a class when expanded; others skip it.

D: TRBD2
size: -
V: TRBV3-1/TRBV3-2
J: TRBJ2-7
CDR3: CASSQAPGTSGRAAHEQYF
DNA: TGTGCCAGCAGCCAAGCCCCTGGGACTAGCGGGAGGGCCGCCCACGAGCAGTACTTC

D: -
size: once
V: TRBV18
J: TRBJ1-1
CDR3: CASSPLLMKSMNTEAFF
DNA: TGTGCCAGCTCACCCCTGCTAATGAAGAGCATGAACACTGAAGCTTTCTTT

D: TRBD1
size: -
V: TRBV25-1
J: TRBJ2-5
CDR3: CASSGPGTGRGETQYF
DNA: TGTGCCAGCAGTGGCCCAGGGACAGGCCGGGGAGAGACCCAGTACTTC

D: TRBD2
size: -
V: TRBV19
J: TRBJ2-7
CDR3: CASSIDAEYLAGTSGGERYF
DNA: TGTGCCAGTAGTATAGATGCTGAATACTTGGCCGGGACTAGCGGGGGGGAGCGGTACTTC

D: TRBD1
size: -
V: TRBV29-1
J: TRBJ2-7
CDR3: CSVDTGTGSYEQYF
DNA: TGCAGCGTTGACACCGGGACAGGCTCCTACGAGCAGTACTTC

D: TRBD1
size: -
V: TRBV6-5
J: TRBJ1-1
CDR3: CASKGAAYTEAFF
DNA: TGTGCCAGCAAGGGGGCAGCCTATACTGAAGCTTTCTTT

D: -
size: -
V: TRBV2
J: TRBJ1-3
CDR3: CASRQGRAGNTIYF
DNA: TGTGCCAGCAGGCAGGGGAGGGCTGGAAACACCATATATTTT

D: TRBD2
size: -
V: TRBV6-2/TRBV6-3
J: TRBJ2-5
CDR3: CASSGLADQSQYF
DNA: TGTGCCAGCAGTGGGCTAGCGGACCAGTCCCAGTACTTC

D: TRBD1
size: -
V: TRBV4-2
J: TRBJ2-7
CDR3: CASSQPGQANYEQYF
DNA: TGTGCCAGCAGCCAACCGGGACAGGCCAACTACGAGCAGTACTTC

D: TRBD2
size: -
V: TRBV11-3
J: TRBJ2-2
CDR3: CASSGTSGNTGELFF
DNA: TGTGCCAGCAGCGGGACTAGCGGAAACACCGGGGAGCTGTTTTTT

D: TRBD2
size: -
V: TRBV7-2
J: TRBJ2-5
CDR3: CASSLSGGAYETQYF
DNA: TGTGCCAGCAGCTTAAGCGGGGGGGCGTATGAGACCCAGTACTTC

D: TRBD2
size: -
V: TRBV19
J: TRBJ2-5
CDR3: CASSIRRGKETQYF
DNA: TGTGCCAGTAGTATAAGGCGGGGGAAAGAGACCCAGTACTTC

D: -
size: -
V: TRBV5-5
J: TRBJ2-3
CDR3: CASSSIGGGTDTQYF
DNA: TGTGCCAGCAGCAGCATAGGGGGGGGCACAGATACGCAGTATTTT

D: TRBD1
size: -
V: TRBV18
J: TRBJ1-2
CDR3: CASSPGTGGFDYGYTF
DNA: TGTGCCAGCTCCCCCGGGACAGGGGGGTTTGACTATGGCTACACCTTC

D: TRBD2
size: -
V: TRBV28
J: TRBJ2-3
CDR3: CASSSGGARDTQYF
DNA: TGTGCCAGCAGTAGCGGGGGGGCGAGGGATACGCAGTATTTT

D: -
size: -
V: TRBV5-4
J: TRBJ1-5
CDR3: CASSQDKNQPQHF
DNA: TGTGCCAGCAGCCAGGACAAGAATCAGCCCCAGCATTTT

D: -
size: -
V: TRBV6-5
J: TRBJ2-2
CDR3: CASSYVGAGELFF
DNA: TGTGCCAGCAGTTATGTCGGGGCCGGGGAGCTGTTTTTT

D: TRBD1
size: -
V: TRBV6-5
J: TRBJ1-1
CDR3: CASRGQLPREAFF
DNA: TGTGCCAGCAGGGGACAGCTCCCTAGGGAAGCTTTCTTT

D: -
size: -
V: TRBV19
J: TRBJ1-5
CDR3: CASSYQGFSNQPQHF
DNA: TGTGCCAGTAGTTACCAGGGTTTCAGCAATCAGCCCCAGCATTTT

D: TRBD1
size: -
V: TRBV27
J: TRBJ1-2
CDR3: CASSSPTGGANGYTF
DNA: TGTGCCAGCAGTTCACCCACAGGGGGCGCAAATGGCTACACCTTC

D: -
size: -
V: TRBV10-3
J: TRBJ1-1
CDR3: CAISDSQGNTEAFF
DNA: TGTGCCATCAGTGATTCACAGGGGAACACTGAAGCTTTCTTT

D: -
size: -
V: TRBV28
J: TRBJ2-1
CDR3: CASSFWGGPYNEQFF
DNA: TGTGCCAGCAGTTTTTGGGGGGGGCCCTACAATGAGCAGTTCTTC

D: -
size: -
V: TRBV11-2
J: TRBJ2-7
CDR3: CASSSLTGVREQYF
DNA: TGTGCCAGCAGCTCGCTGACAGGAGTGCGCGAGCAGTACTTC

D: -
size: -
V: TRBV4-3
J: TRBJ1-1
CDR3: CASRSQGSTEAFF
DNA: TGCGCCAGCAGATCCCAGGGCTCGACTGAAGCTTTCTTT

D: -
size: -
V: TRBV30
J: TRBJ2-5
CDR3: CAWSVQGSYQETQYF
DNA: TGTGCCTGGAGTGTGCAGGGCTCGTACCAAGAGACCCAGTACTTC

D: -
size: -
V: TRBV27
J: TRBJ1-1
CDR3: CASTPRQGINTEAFF
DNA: TGTGCCAGCACCCCCCGGCAGGGGATCAACACTGAAGCTTTCTTT

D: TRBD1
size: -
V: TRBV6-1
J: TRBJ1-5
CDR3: CASTESMAGGFSNQPQHF
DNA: TGTGCCAGCACTGAAAGTATGGCAGGGGGCTTCAGCAATCAGCCCCAGCATTTT

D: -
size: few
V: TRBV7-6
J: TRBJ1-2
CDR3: CASSLTDRANYGYTF
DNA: TGTGCCAGCAGCTTAACAGACCGAGCTAACTATGGCTACACCTTC

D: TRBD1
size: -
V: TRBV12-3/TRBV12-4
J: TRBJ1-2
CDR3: CASKRQGGYGYTF
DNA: TGTGCCAGCAAAAGACAGGGGGGCTATGGCTACACCTTC

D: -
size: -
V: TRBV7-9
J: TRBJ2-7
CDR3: CASSYTPSYEQYF
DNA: TGTGCCAGCAGCTACACACCCAGCTACGAGCAGTACTTC

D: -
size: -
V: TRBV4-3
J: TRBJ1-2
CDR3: CASSPDWGGGYTF
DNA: TGCGCCAGCAGCCCCGACTGGGGAGGAGGCTACACCTTC

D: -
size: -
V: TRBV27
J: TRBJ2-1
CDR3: CASSLYNEQFF
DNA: TGTGCCAGCAGCCTCTACAATGAGCAGTTCTTC

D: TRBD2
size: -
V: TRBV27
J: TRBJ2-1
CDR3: CASSQLGKRRGAQNEQFF
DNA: TGTGCCAGCAGCCAATTAGGAAAGAGGCGGGGGGCCCAGAATGAGCAGTTCTTC

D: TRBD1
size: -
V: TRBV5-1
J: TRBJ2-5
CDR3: CASSQGPGQGPETQYF
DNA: TGCGCCAGCAGCCAGGGGCCGGGACAGGGGCCCGAGACCCAGTACTTC

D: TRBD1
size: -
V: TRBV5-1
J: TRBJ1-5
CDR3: CASSPGTGANQPQHF
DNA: TGCGCCAGCAGCCCCGGGACAGGGGCCAATCAGCCCCAGCATTTT

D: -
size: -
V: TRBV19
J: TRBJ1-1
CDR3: CASSRQAGEAFF
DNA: TGTGCCAGTAGTCGGCAGGCGGGGGAAGCTTTCTTT

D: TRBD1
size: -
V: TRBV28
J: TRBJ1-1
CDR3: CASSFGGQDRNEAFF
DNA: TGTGCCAGCAGTTTTGGTGGACAGGATCGGAATGAAGCTTTCTTT

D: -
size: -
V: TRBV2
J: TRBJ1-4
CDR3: CASSLGIAGENEKLFF
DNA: TGTGCCAGCAGCCTTGGTATCGCAGGGGAGAATGAAAAACTGTTTTTT

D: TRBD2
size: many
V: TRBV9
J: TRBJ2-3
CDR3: CASSANSGGWDTQYF
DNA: TGTGCCAGCAGCGCTAATAGCGGGGGGTGGGATACGCAGTATTTT

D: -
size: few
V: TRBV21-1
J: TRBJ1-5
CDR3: CASSKEAGSNSNQPQHF
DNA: TGTGCCAGCAGCAAAGAGGCGGGTTCGAATAGCAATCAGCCCCAGCATTTT

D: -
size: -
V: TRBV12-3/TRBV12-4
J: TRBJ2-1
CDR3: CASGSTGGEQFF
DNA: TGTGCCAGCGGGTCAACAGGCGGTGAGCAGTTCTTC

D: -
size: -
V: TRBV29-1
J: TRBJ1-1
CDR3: CSVDRANTEAFF
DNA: TGCAGCGTTGACAGGGCGAACACTGAAGCTTTCTTT

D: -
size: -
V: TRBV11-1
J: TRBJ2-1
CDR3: CASSLRGSSYNEQFF
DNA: TGTGCCAGCAGCTTGAGGGGGAGCTCCTACAATGAGCAGTTCTTC

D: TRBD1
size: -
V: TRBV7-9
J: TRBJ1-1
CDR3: CASRPRDREWWGNTEAFF
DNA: TGTGCCAGCAGACCCCGGGACAGGGAGTGGTGGGGGAACACTGAAGCTTTCTTT

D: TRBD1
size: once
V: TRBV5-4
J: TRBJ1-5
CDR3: CASWPGQGGQPQHF
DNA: TGTGCCAGCTGGCCGGGACAGGGGGGGCAGCCCCAGCATTTT

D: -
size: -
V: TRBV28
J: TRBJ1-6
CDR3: CASSTNFRTDTYNSPLHF
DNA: TGTGCCAGCAGTACTAACTTTAGGACGGACACTTATAATTCACCCCTCCACTTT

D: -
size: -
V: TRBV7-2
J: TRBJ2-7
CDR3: CASSLAGTSKAEQYF
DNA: TGTGCCAGCAGCTTAGCGGGCACGTCCAAAGCCGAGCAGTACTTC

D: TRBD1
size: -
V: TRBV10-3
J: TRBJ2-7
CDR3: CAIRGGQGISYEQYF
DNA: TGTGCCATCAGGGGGGGACAGGGGATTTCCTACGAGCAGTACTTC

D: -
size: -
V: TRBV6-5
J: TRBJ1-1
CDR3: CASRHQGTNTEAFF
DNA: TGTGCCAGCAGACACCAGGGTACGAACACTGAAGCTTTCTTT

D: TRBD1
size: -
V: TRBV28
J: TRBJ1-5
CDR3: CASSPDRFKPQHF
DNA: TGTGCCAGCAGTCCGGACAGGTTCAAGCCCCAGCATTTT

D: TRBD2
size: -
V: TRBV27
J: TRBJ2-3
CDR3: CASSPGTSGETDTQYF
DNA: TGTGCCAGCAGTCCAGGGACTAGCGGGGAAACAGATACGCAGTATTTT

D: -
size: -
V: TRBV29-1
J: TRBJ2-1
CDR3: CSALDNEQFF
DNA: TGCAGCGCCCTAGACAATGAGCAGTTCTTC

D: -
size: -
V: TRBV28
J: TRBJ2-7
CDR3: CASSLGGQYEQYF
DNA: TGTGCCAGCAGTTTGGGGGGTCAGTACGAGCAGTACTTC

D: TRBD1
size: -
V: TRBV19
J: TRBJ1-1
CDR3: CASSIGDRDTEAFF
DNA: TGTGCCAGTAGTATAGGGGACAGGGACACTGAAGCTTTCTTT

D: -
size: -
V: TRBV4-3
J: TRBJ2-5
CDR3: CASSHGQTTQETQYF
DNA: TGCGCCAGCAGCCACGGACAGACCACCCAAGAGACCCAGTACTTC

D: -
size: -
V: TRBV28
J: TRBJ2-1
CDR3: CASSFGQSNNEQFF
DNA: TGTGCCAGCAGTTTTGGACAGTCTAACAATGAGCAGTTCTTC

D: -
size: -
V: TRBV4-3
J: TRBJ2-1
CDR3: CASSQDGAGDSYNEQFF
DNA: TGCGCCAGCAGCCAAGATGGCGCCGGGGACTCTTACAATGAGCAGTTCTTC

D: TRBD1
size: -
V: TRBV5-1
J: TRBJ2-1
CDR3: CASSSEVQGVKFF
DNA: TGCGCCAGCAGCTCAGAAGTACAGGGGGTCAAGTTCTTC